This T cell receptor beta chain was recovered during a study of cytomegalovirus exposure and HLA in healthy donors. Study overall: Earlier work reported 117 million unique TCR beta sequences from some 170 million T cells.

PCR used 60 Vbeta primers and 13 Jbeta primers. Profiled with immunoSEQ multiplex PCR; TCRdb holds only in-frame clones, not every one. The table lists some 120,000 clones, approximately 80% of them singletons, with about 1.7% in the top ten. The study's findings and limits: Several of the most significant clusters appeared, in a later analysis, to be linked to common viral pathogens. In an earlier analysis, in 587 donors, most V segments appeared productive either ~87% or ~30% of the time. Accounts indicate the classifier identified cytomegalovirus status with strong specificity and sensitivity.

J gave up 1 base and V 4 bases, and 4 bases lay outside the gene matches. CDR3 length: 14 amino acids. Germline lookup yields CDR1 SGHDT and CDR2 YYEEEE. Concerning this clone itself: Its antigen is undetermined.

The clonotype originates from a man aged 18 to 29 in good health and CMV-seronegative. The rearrangement links TRBV5-6 to TRBJ1-2, with TRBD1 identical over 7 bases. What was sequenced was PBMCs. CDR3 residues: CASSPGTVNYGYTF. CDR3 DNA sequence: TGTGCCAGCAGCCCAGGGACAGTTAACTATGGCTACACCTTC.